A single sample is the source of the 29 T cell receptor beta chains below, sequenced in a study of PD-L1 blockade in urothelial cancer. Assay: immunoSEQ multiplex PCR; the TCRdb copy retains only in-frame clones and omits some. This table has 25,000 to 35,000 clones, around four fifths appearing once. Time point denoted: peripheral blood 6 weeks after treatment start. Here the sequenced sample was PBMCs, taken around atezolizumab (anti-PD-L1) treatment. The receptors originated from a man aged 70 or older with urothelial cancer.

The genes are TRBV27 and TRBJ1-6; D perhaps matches TRBD1 (5 bases). The CDR3 length is 14 residues. Germline CDR1 reads MNHEY; CDR2 reads SMNVEV (reference sequence). V was pared by 2 bases and J by 4 bases, with 6 bases between. The CDR3 region is CASSLRGYNSPLHF. The CDR3 DNA sequence: TGTGCCAGCAGTTTACGGGGGTATAATTCACCCCTCCACTTT.

The genes are TRBV2 and TRBJ1-6; no clear D. V gave up 6 bases and J gave up 5 bases, with 8 bases separating them. The CDR3 spans 13 residues. Germline values: CDR1 SNHLY, CDR2 FYNNEI. The CDR3 DNA follows: TGTGCCAGCAGGGCCCAGGATAATTCACCCCTCCACTTT. This gives the protein CASRAQDNSPLHF. The entire variable domain, with the rest obtained from reference TRBV2 and TRBJ1-6, is as follows: EPEVTQTPSHQVTQMGQEVILRCVPISNHLYFYWYRQILGQKVEFLVSFYNNEISEKSEIFDDQFSVERPDGSNFTLKIRSTKLEDSAMYFCASRAQDNSPLHFGNGTRLTVT.

This chain connects TRBV28 to TRBJ1-4, with 8 bases fitting TRBD1. The germline V gene encodes CDR1 MDHEN and CDR2 SYDVKM. With V trimmed by 9 bases and J by 8 bases, 8 bases remained unmatched. The CDR3 consists of 13 residues. The CDR3 DNA reads TGTGCCAGTACAGGGGGGTTAGAAGAAAAACTGTTTTTT. Translating gives CASTGGLEEKLFF.

The chain links TRBV4-3 to TRBJ2-7; no firm D call. Germline V gene lookup returns CDR1 LGHNA and CDR2 YSLEER. The CDR3 has 13 amino acids. V was clipped by 0 bases and J by 4 bases, with 7 bases between them. The CDR3, as DNA: TGCGCCAGCAGCCAAGATATACAGTACGAGCAGTACTTC. It is translated as CASSQDIQYEQYF.

This chain links TRBV7-2 with TRBJ1-4; D gene unclear. The CDR3 is made up of 13 amino acids. Trimming left V 2 bases short and J 5 bases short, with 6 bases between. Germline V gene lookup returns CDR1 SGHTA and CDR2 FQGNSA. The CDR3 DNA reads as TGTGCCAGCAGCTTATATGTAAATGAAAAACTGTTTTTT. As protein: CASSLYVNEKLFF.

The gene calls are TRBV6-6 and TRBJ2-1; 7 bases fit TRBD2. The trim removed 1 base at V and 5 bases at J, leaving 5 bases unmatched. Germline values: CDR1 MNHNY, CDR2 SVGAGI (reference sequence). The CDR3 has 15 amino acids. CDR3 protein: CASSYLGTTDNEQFF. CDR3 DNA: TGTGCCAGCAGTTACTTGGGGACTACAGACAATGAGCAGTTCTTC.

This clone appeared once. This chain uses TRBV5-1 with TRBJ2-7, with D possibly matching TRBD1 (5 bases). Germline values: CDR1 SGHRS, CDR2 YFSETQ. The CDR3 extends over 13 amino acids. V was shortened by 3 bases and J by 2 bases, with 9 bases between the two germline ends. This CDR3 is CASSYQGTYEQYF. The CDR3 region has the DNA TGCGCCAGCAGCTACCAGGGAACCTACGAGCAGTACTTC.

The CDR3 nucleotides read TGCGCCAGCGGTGGGCTAGCGGGGGAGACCCAGTACTTC. Translated: CASGGLAGETQYF. The chain links TRBV5-1 to TRBJ2-5; 9 nucleotides match TRBD2. The V gene end was trimmed by 7 bases and the J gene end by 5 bases; junction bases not matched to a gene: 6. Germline CDR1 is SGHRS and CDR2 is YFSETQ. The CDR3 is 13 amino acids.

The gene calls are TRBV9 and TRBJ1-1, with D unresolved. The CDR3 spans 14 residues. Looked up from germline, CDR1 is SGDLS and CDR2 is YYNGEE. The V and J ends lost 0 bases and 4 bases respectively, with 10 bases between them. The CDR3 here is CASSVAQVGTEAFF. CDR3 sequence (DNA): TGTGCCAGCAGCGTAGCCCAGGTTGGCACTGAAGCTTTCTTT.

This clone came up a few times. The chain combines TRBV9 with TRBJ2-2; 13 nucleotides line up with TRBD2. The V and J ends lost 4 bases and 6 bases, in that order; junction bases with no gene match: 6. Germline CDR1 and CDR2: SGDLS and YYNGEE. The CDR3 is made up of 16 amino acids. The DNA for the CDR3 is TGTGCCAGCAGCCCGAGGACTAGCGGGAGTTCCGGGGAGCTGTTTTTT. Its translation is CASSPRTSGSSGELFF.

The CDR3 reads CSVATGEDRDEQYF. In nucleotides, the CDR3 is TGCAGCGTTGCGACAGGGGAGGATCGAGACGAGCAGTACTTC. The rearrangement joins TRBV29-1 to TRBJ2-7; 8 nucleotides align to TRBD1. This CDR3 is 14 amino acids long. Germline V gene sequence: CDR1 SQVTM, CDR2 ANQGSEA. The V segment lost 4 bases and the J segment 5 bases; nucleotides outside the gene matches: 10.

The CDR3 is CAIRGGLGLYEQYF. In DNA, the CDR3 is TGTGCCATCAGGGGGGGACTGGGATTGTACGAGCAGTACTTC. V usage is TRBV10-3 and J usage is TRBJ2-7; maybe TRBD2 (6 bases). The germline gives CDR1 ENHRY, CDR2 SYGVKD. CDR3 length: 14 residues. Deletions cut 6 bases from V and 4 bases from J, with 16 bases between.

This clone appeared once. The chain is built from TRBV9 and TRBJ1-3, with 9 bases aligning to TRBD1. J was trimmed by 0 bases and V by 0 bases; bases with no gene match: 4. The CDR3 spans 17 residues. In germline, CDR1 is SGDLS, CDR2 YYNGEE. The chain's CDR3 is CASSVVDRGTSGNTIYF. CDR3 nucleotides: TGTGCCAGCAGCGTAGTTGACAGGGGGACCTCTGGAAACACCATATATTTT.

This clone was counted a few times. J is TRBJ1-1 and V is TRBV30; D gene uncertain. Germline V gene sequence: CDR1 GTSNPN, CDR2 SVGIG (reference sequence). There are 11 residues in the CDR3. V was trimmed by 4 bases and J by 7 bases, leaving 10 bases between them. CDR3 loop: CAWIFRGEAFF. CDR3 DNA sequence: TGTGCCTGGATATTCCGCGGTGAAGCTTTCTTT.

This chain connects TRBV12-2 to TRBJ1-5; the D call in the table, TRBD1, was not verified against the DNA. TRBV12-2 is labeled a pseudogene. There are 18 residues in the CDR3. CDR3 sequence: CASRLEEGSGRSNQPQHF. DNA for the CDR3: TGTGCAAGTCGCTTAGAGGAAGGCAGTGGCAGGAGCAATCAGCCCCAGCATTTT.

This clone was counted once. The chain couples TRBV29-1 to TRBJ2-5, with D perhaps matching TRBD1 (6 bases). V lost 3 bases, J lost 6 bases, and 11 bases lay in between. The CDR3 runs 12 residues. Germline V gene lookup returns CDR1 SQVTM and CDR2 ANQGSEA. The CDR3 is CSVDRQGQTQYF. DNA for the CDR3: TGCAGCGTTGATCGGCAGGGGCAGACCCAGTACTTC. Full variable domain (outside the CDR3, taken from reference TRBV29-1 and TRBJ2-5): SAVISQKPSRDICQRGTSLTIQCQVDSQVTMMFWYRQQPGQSLTLIATANQGSEATYESGFVIDKFPISRPNLTFSTLTVSNMSPEDSSIYLCSVDRQGQTQYFGPGTRLLVL.

A remark on this clone: At one boundary the junction diverges from the germline segment, which might be a read error. Additional DNA sequences in this sample encode the identical CDR3. The rearrangement uses TRBV19 and TRBJ2-3; D possibly corresponds to TRBD2 (5 bases). The V gene's germline CDR1 is LNHDA and CDR2 SQIVND (reference sequence). This CDR3 is built from 11 residues. The CDR3 DNA reads TGCGCCAGTGGAGGTTCGGATACGCAGTATTTT. As protein: CASGGSDTQYF.

The chain joins TRBV7-8 to TRBJ2-3, with D possibly being TRBD1 (6 bases). Per germline, CDR1 SGHVS and CDR2 FQNEAQ. This CDR3 comprises 15 residues. Trimming shortened V by 5 bases and J by 4 bases, and 16 bases separated the two germline ends. The CDR3 DNA reads TGTGCCAGCAGCCTGAGGGGGAGCGAGTCAGATACGCAGTATTTT. It encodes CASSLRGSESDTQYF. Full variable domain (outside the CDR3, taken from reference TRBV7-8 and TRBJ2-3): GAGVSQSPRYKVAKRGQDVALRCDPISGHVSLFWYQQALGQGPEFLTYFQNEAQLDKSGLPSDRFFAERPEGSVSTLKIQRTQQEDSAVYLCASSLRGSESDTQYFGPGTRLTVL.

Here the CDR3 reads CASSPSGRGDYNEQFF. CDR3 nucleotide sequence: TGTGCCAGCTCACCTTCTGGGCGGGGGGACTACAATGAGCAGTTCTTC. The chain employs TRBV18 and TRBJ2-1; 8 nucleotides match TRBD2. The V and J ends lost 3 bases and 3 bases, in that order; junction bases with no gene match: 7. Germline values: CDR1 KGHSH, CDR2 LQKENI. This CDR3 has 16 amino acids.

The chain combines TRBV30 with TRBJ1-6; D unresolved. With 0 bases removed from V and 7 bases from J, the gap between germline ends came to 7 bases. The CDR3 loop spans 13 amino acids. Looked up from germline, CDR1 is GTSNPN and CDR2 is SVGIG (reference sequence). The CDR3 DNA reads as TGTGCCTGGAGTGTAGGCGGGAATTCACCCCTCCACTTT. This gives the protein CAWSVGGNSPLHF.

The chain couples TRBV7-9 to TRBJ2-5; no definite D call. V was clipped by 0 bases and J by 2 bases, with 7 bases between them. The germline V gene encodes CDR1 SEHNR and CDR2 FQNEAQ (reference sequence). The CDR3 spans 14 residues. The CDR3 sequence: CASSLASRQETQYF. The CDR3 DNA reads as TGTGCCAGCAGCTTAGCGAGCAGGCAAGAGACCCAGTACTTC.

The rearrangement joins TRBV7-8 to TRBJ2-4; D gene ambiguous. Per germline, CDR1 SGHVS and CDR2 FQNEAQ. V was pared by 0 bases and J by 0 bases, with 21 bases between. The CDR3 spans 20 residues. The CDR3 DNA follows: TGTGCCAGCAGCTTAGCCCCTCGGAGCGAAGGCAAGATAGCCAAAAACATTCAGTACTTC. Encoded protein: CASSLAPRSEGKIAKNIQYF.

The chain recombines TRBV4-2 with TRBJ2-3; 7 nucleotides align to TRBD2. Germline V gene data show CDR1 as LGHNA and CDR2 as YNFKEQ. The CDR3 sequence is 13 residues long. V was clipped by 2 bases and J by 6 bases; unmatched bases: 2. The CDR3 here is CASSQLGGDTQYF. The CDR3 nucleotides read TGTGCCAGCAGCCAACTCGGGGGGGATACGCAGTATTTT.

V is TRBV28 and J is TRBJ2-2; unclear D gene. Germline V lookup: CDR1 MDHEN, CDR2 SYDVKM. V lost 6 bases and J 5 bases, leaving 16 bases between the germline ends. The CDR3 is 15 residues long. The CDR3 DNA reads as TGTGCCAGCAGCAAAACTCCTCTTTCGACCGGGGAGCTGTTTTTT. Protein product: CASSKTPLSTGELFF.

The chain carries TRBV28 and TRBJ2-2; TRBD2 matches 8 bases. Germline trimming cut 7 bases from V and 4 bases from J; bases unmatched to any gene: 5. CDR1 and CDR2 (germline): MDHEN, SYDVKM. This CDR3 contains 14 residues. This CDR3 is CASIPGGSTGELFF. The CDR3 DNA sequence: TGTGCCAGCATCCCGGGGGGGAGCACCGGGGAGCTGTTTTTT.

The rearrangement links TRBV29-1 to TRBJ2-7; 7 nucleotides agree with TRBD1. There are 12 residues in the CDR3. V shed 7 bases and J 3 bases; nucleotides not matched to a gene: 6. CDR1 and CDR2 (germline): SQVTM, ANQGSEA. CDR3 sequence (DNA): TGCAGCGCTCGGGACAGCGTCTACGAGCAGTACTTC. Its protein product is CSARDSVYEQYF.

V and J are TRBV6-1 and TRBJ1-5; 8 bases line up with TRBD1. Germline CDR1 and CDR2: MNHNS and SASEGT. The CDR3 contains 14 residues. The trim removed 6 bases at V and 4 bases at J, leaving 5 bases unmatched. For the CDR3, the DNA is TGTGCCAGCAGCCTTGGACAGGGAAATCAGCCCCAGCATTTT. This translates into CASSLGQGNQPQHF.

CDR3 sequence: CASSLERLAATDTQYF. In DNA, the CDR3 is TGTGCCAGCAGCTTAGAACGACTAGCGGCTACAGATACGCAGTATTTT. The J gene is TRBJ2-3, the V gene TRBV7-6; 9 nucleotides match TRBD2. This CDR3 has 16 residues. Losses at the gene ends were 1 base for V and 3 bases for J; bases not matched to a gene: 5. Germline V lookup: CDR1 SGHVS, CDR2 FNYEAQ.

V and J are TRBV28 and TRBJ2-1, with 13 nucleotides matching TRBD2. CDR3 length equals 14 residues. After removal of 5 bases from V and 10 bases from J, the junction contained 5 bases not matched to a gene. Germline CDR1 MDHEN, CDR2 SYDVKM. The CDR3 region has the DNA TGTGCCAGCAGTCCGGGACTAGCGGGACAGGAGCAGTTCTTC. This sequence encodes CASSPGLAGQEQFF. Full variable domain (missing parts from reference TRBV28 and TRBJ2-1): DVKVTQSSRYLVKRTGEKVFLECVQDMDHENMFWYRQDPGLGLRLIYFSYDVKMKEKGDIPEGYSVSREKKERFSLILESASTNQTSMYLCASSPGLAGQEQFFGPGTRLTVL.